These 23 T cell receptor beta chains originate from one sample sequenced in a study of blood T cell repertoires in COVID-19. Libraries were prepared by immunoSEQ multiplex PCR; TCRdb keeps only in-frame clonotypes and omits some of them. The sample carries 140,000 or so clones, 70% to 90% recorded once. The specimen was peripheral blood. The receptors derive from a woman of 80 years or more with acute or convalescent COVID-19.

The chain joins TRBV19 to TRBJ1-5, with TRBD1 identical over 8 bases. The CDR3 contains 16 residues. J was trimmed by 5 bases and V by 0 bases; bases with no gene match: 6. Germline CDR1 LNHDA, CDR2 SQIVND (reference sequence). CDR3 nucleotide sequence: TGTGCCAGTAGTATAGAGGGCAGGGGGCCGTATCAGCCCCAGCATTTT. Its translation is CASSIEGRGPYQPQHF.

J is TRBJ2-4 and V is TRBV3-1 (or the pseudogene TRBV3-2); TRBD1 aligns across 7 bases. This CDR3 comprises 15 residues. The V gene's germline CDR1 is LGHDT and CDR2 YNNKEL (reference sequence). V dropped 6 bases and J dropped 2; count of bases not matched to a gene: 7. The CDR3 DNA follows: TGTGCCAGCAGTATACCGACAGGGACCAAAAACATTCAGTACTTC. Translation gives CASSIPTGTKNIQYF.

The rearrangement uses TRBV6-5 and TRBJ1-2; the match to TRBD1 covers 8 bases. The trim removed 5 bases at V and 8 bases at J, leaving 10 bases unmatched. The CDR3 runs 14 residues. Germline CDR1 reads MNHEY; CDR2 reads SVGAGI. CDR3: CASSRKGTGGGYTF. The CDR3 DNA follows: TGTGCCAGCAGTCGAAAAGGGACAGGTGGGGGCTACACCTTC.

The rearrangement uses TRBV6-6 and TRBJ2-2; TRBD2 aligns across 8 bases. The trim removed 6 bases at V and 4 bases at J, leaving 10 bases unmatched. Germline V gives CDR1 MNHNY, CDR2 SVGAGI (reference sequence). CDR3 size: 16 residues. The CDR3 reads CASRKPGGESTGELFF. The CDR3 nucleotides read TGTGCCAGCAGGAAACCCGGGGGGGAGAGCACCGGGGAGCTGTTTTTT.

The chain is built from TRBV20-1 and TRBJ2-5, with D possibly TRBD1 on 6 matching bases. Germline-derived CDR1 and CDR2 are DFQATT and SNEGSKA (reference sequence). Trimming took 3 bases from V and 4 from J, leaving 12 bases between them. The CDR3 loop spans 13 amino acids. Written as DNA, the CDR3 is TGCAGTGCTAGTAGGGGGTTGGGAGAGACCCAGTACTTC. Encoded protein: CSASRGLGETQYF.

The V call is TRBV24-1, the J call TRBJ1-1, with 8 bases identical to TRBD1. CDR3 length: 15 residues. V gave up 3 bases and J gave up 1 base; unmatched junction bases: 3. CDR1 and CDR2 from the germline V gene are KGHDR and SFDVKD. Written as DNA, the CDR3 is TGTGCCACCAGTGATCTGGACAGGGAGAACACTGAAGCTTTCTTT. This translates into CATSDLDRENTEAFF.

This chain links TRBV29-1 with TRBJ2-7, with TRBD1 matching 9 bases. Per the germline V gene, CDR1 is SQVTM and CDR2 is ANQGSEA. There are 14 residues in the CDR3. V trimming: 6 bases; J trimming: 3 bases; junction bases outside the gene matches: 9. The CDR3 protein is CSVASGTGIYEQYF. In DNA form, the CDR3 reads TGCAGCGTCGCCTCCGGGACAGGGATCTACGAGCAGTACTTC.

This chain uses TRBV11-2 with TRBJ1-2, with 11 bases matching TRBD1. V lost 1 base and J lost 8; bases outside the gene matches: 6. The CDR3 consists of 15 residues. Germline V CDR1 and CDR2: SGHAT, FQNNGV. The CDR3 DNA is TGTGCCAGCAGCTTAGGTCCCAGGACAGGGGGCGGCTACACCTTC. It codes for CASSLGPRTGGGYTF.

This chain joins TRBV18 and TRBJ1-5, with D perhaps matching TRBD1 (5 bases). Trimming cost V 0 bases and J 5 bases, with 11 bases left between them. The CDR3 length is 15 residues. The germline gives CDR1 KGHSH, CDR2 LQKENI. This CDR3 is CASSPPGGYHQPQHF. As DNA, the CDR3 is TGTGCCAGCTCACCACCGGGGGGGTACCATCAGCCCCAGCATTTT.

The chain has TRBV5-1 and TRBJ1-2; TRBD1 matches 8 bases. The CDR3 extends over 15 amino acids. The germline V gene encodes CDR1 SGHRS and CDR2 YFSETQ. V was clipped by 4 bases and J by 2 bases; unmatched bases: 7. The CDR3 DNA reads TGCGCCAGCAGCCGGGGACAGGCCGGGAACTATGGCTACACCTTC. This encodes CASSRGQAGNYGYTF.

This rearrangement joins TRBV2 to TRBJ1-2; D gene uncertain. CDR1 is SNHLY, CDR2 FYNNEI, per germline. The CDR3 contains 14 residues. The V and J ends lost 5 bases and 2 bases respectively, with 12 bases between them. This CDR3 is CASSNELKNYGYTF. The CDR3 DNA reads as TGTGCCAGCAGTAACGAGTTGAAGAACTATGGCTACACCTTC.

The rearrangement joins TRBV11-2 to TRBJ2-7; the match to TRBD2 covers 11 bases. Germline V lookup: CDR1 SGHAT, CDR2 FQNNGV. Trimming at V came to 6 bases and at J to 4 bases, leaving 2 bases not matched to a gene. The CDR3 sequence is 13 residues long. The CDR3 protein is CASSSGGAYEQYF. The CDR3 DNA reads TGTGCCAGCAGTAGCGGGGGGGCTTACGAGCAGTACTTC.

The chain recombines TRBV28 with TRBJ1-1; D gene uncertain. CDR1 and CDR2 (germline): MDHEN, SYDVKM. CDR3 length: 16 residues. Trimming stripped 4 bases from V and 0 bases from J, with 15 bases between. The DNA for the CDR3 is TGTGCCAGCAGTTCACAAGGTCAAGACTTGAACACTGAAGCTTTCTTT. Protein product: CASSSQGQDLNTEAFF. Full variable domain (remainder filled in from reference TRBV28 and TRBJ1-1): DVKVTQSSRYLVKRTGEKVFLECVQDMDHENMFWYRQDPGLGLRLIYFSYDVKMKEKGDIPEGYSVSREKKERFSLILESASTNQTSMYLCASSSQGQDLNTEAFFGQGTRLTVV.

This chain joins TRBV6-1 and TRBJ2-1; TRBD2 aligns across 10 bases. In germline, CDR1 is MNHNS, CDR2 SASEGT. The length of the CDR3 is 16 residues. Trimming took 3 bases from V and 0 from J; bases not matched to a gene: 2. The CDR3 reads CASSEWTSGSYNEQFF. The CDR3 DNA reads TGTGCCAGCAGTGAGTGGACTAGCGGCTCCTACAATGAGCAGTTCTTC.

The V call is TRBV7-2, the J call TRBJ2-5; possibly TRBD1 for D (5 bases). Germline V lookup: CDR1 SGHTA, CDR2 FQGNSA. Deletions cut 5 bases from V and 1 base from J, with 8 bases between. This CDR3 region has 13 residues. The CDR3 spells CASSRGFQETQYF. The CDR3 DNA sequence: TGTGCCAGCAGCAGGGGATTCCAAGAGACCCAGTACTTC. The whole variable domain, filled in from reference TRBV7-2 and TRBJ2-5, reads GAGVSQSPSNKVTEKGKDVELRCDPISGHTALYWYRQSLGQGLEFLIYFQGNSAPDKSGLPSDRFSAERTGGSVSTLTIQRTQQEDSAVYLCASSRGFQETQYFGPGTRLLVL.

V usage is TRBV6-5 and J usage is TRBJ2-7; 9 bases are a match to TRBD1. Unmatched junction bases numbered 4, after V lost 3 bases and J lost 4 bases. The CDR3 runs 14 residues. Per the germline V gene, CDR1 is MNHEY and CDR2 is SVGAGI. In nucleotides, the CDR3 is TGTGCCAGCAGTTATGGGACAGGGCCATACGAGCAGTACTTC. Amino acid sequence: CASSYGTGPYEQYF.

This chain uses TRBV18 with TRBJ2-3; 7 nucleotides agree with TRBD1. J lost 3 bases, V lost 3 bases, and 12 bases had no gene match. The germline V gene has CDR1 KGHSH and CDR2 LQKENI. CDR3 length: 17 amino acids. The CDR3 region has the DNA TGTGCCAGCTCACCCGGTCCAGGGTCAGGGGGAACAGATACGCAGTATTTT. Protein: CASSPGPGSGGTDTQYF.

This chain connects TRBV6-5 to TRBJ1-4; a weak D match, TRBD1 (5 bases). With 6 bases removed from V and 7 bases from J, the gap between germline ends came to 15 bases. This CDR3 region has 14 residues. CDR1 and CDR2 (germline): MNHEY, SVGAGI. CDR3 protein: CASRHGGNGEKLFF. The CDR3 DNA sequence: TGTGCCAGCAGACATGGGGGGAACGGTGAAAAACTGTTTTTT.

The chain is built from TRBV3-1 (or the pseudogene TRBV3-2) and TRBJ1-6; 7 bases map to TRBD1. CDR3 size: 15 residues. V dropped 5 bases and J dropped 6; count of bases not matched to a gene: 7. Per germline, CDR1 LGHDT and CDR2 YNNKEL (reference sequence). This chain's CDR3 is CASSLKAGGNSPLHF. The CDR3 nucleotides read TGTGCCAGCAGCTTAAAGGCAGGGGGTAATTCACCCCTCCACTTT.

In DNA, the CDR3 is TGCGCCAGCAGCCAACAACTAACCATTGGGGTAAGCGGTGCTTTCTTT. Protein: CASSQQLTIGVSGAFF. The chain couples TRBV4-1 to TRBJ1-1; D is ambiguous. CDR1 and CDR2 from the germline V gene are MGHRA and YSYEKL. This CDR3 has 16 residues. V lost 2 bases and J lost 11, with 24 bases in between.

This sequence joins TRBV3-1 (or the pseudogene TRBV3-2) and TRBJ1-2; 9 bases are shared with TRBD1. J gave up 1 base and V 6 bases, and 9 bases lay outside the gene matches. There are 16 residues in the CDR3. Germline assignment: CDR1 LGHDT and CDR2 YNNKEL (reference sequence). The CDR3 spells CASRAGQGLGNYGYTF. The CDR3 region has the DNA TGTGCCAGCAGAGCGGGACAGGGACTGGGTAACTATGGCTACACCTTC.

The rearrangement links TRBV19 to TRBJ2-2; D unresolved. CDR1 and CDR2 (germline): LNHDA, SQIVND (reference sequence). Between the trimmed V and J ends, which lost 1 base and 1 base, there was a span of 4 bases. This CDR3 has 14 amino acids. CDR3 in DNA: TGTGCCAGTAGTATAGCCGGGAACACCGGGGAGCTGTTTTTT. It yields the protein CASSIAGNTGELFF. The entire variable domain, with the rest obtained from reference TRBV19 and TRBJ2-2, is as follows: DGGITQSPKYLFRKEGQNVTLSCEQNLNHDAMYWYRQDPGQGLRLIYYSQIVNDFQKGDIAEGYSVSREKKESFPLTVTSAQKNPTAFYLCASSIAGNTGELFFGEGSRLTVL.

This clone appeared a single time. The J gene is TRBJ2-1, the V gene TRBV19; 7 bases match TRBD1. The V gene end was trimmed by 9 bases and the J gene end by 8 bases; junction bases not matched to a gene: 16. This CDR3 is built from 15 residues. Germline V gene data show CDR1 as LNHDA and CDR2 as SQIVND (reference sequence). The CDR3 region is CASHRGAGWYDEQFF. The CDR3, as DNA: TGTGCCAGCCACAGGGGCGCTGGGTGGTACGATGAGCAGTTCTTC. The full variable domain, with the rest looked up from reference TRBV19 and TRBJ2-1, is DGGITQSPKYLFRKEGQNVTLSCEQNLNHDAMYWYRQDPGQGLRLIYYSQIVNDFQKGDIAEGYSVSREKKESFPLTVTSAQKNPTAFYLCASHRGAGWYDEQFFGPGTRLTVL.